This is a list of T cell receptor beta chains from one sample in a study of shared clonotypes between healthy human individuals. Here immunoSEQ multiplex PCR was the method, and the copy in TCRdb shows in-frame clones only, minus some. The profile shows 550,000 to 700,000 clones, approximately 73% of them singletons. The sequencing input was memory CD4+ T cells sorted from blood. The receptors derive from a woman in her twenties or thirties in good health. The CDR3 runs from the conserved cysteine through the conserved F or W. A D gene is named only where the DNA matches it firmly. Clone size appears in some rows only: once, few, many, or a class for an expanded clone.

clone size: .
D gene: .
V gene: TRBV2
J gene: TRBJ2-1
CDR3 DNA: TGTGCCAGCAAAATACGGGACGGGTACAATGAGCAGTTCTTC
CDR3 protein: CASKIRDGYNEQFF

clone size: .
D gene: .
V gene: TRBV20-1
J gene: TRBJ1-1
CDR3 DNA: TGCAGTGCTAGAGAATTAATTGAAGCTTTCTTT
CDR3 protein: CSARELIEAFF

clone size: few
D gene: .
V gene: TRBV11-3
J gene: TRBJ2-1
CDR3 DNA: TGTGCCAGCAGCCCTCGGGAGCCCTACAATGAGCAGTTCTTC
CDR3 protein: CASSPREPYNEQFF

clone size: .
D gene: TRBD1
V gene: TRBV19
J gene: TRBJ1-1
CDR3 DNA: TGTGCCAGTAGTCCCCGCCCGACAGGGAGGAACACTGAAGCTTTCTTT
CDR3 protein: CASSPRPTGRNTEAFF

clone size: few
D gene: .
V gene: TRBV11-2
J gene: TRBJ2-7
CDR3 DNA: TGTGCCAGCAGCTTAGTGTTCGGCCCCTACGAGCAGTACTTC
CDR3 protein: CASSLVFGPYEQYF

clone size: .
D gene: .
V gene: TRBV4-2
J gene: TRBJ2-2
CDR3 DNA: TGTGCCAGCAGCCAAGCGGACCTAGACACCGGGGAGCTGTTTTTT
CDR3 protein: CASSQADLDTGELFF

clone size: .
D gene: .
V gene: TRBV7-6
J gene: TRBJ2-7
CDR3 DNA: TGTGCCAGCAGCTTCGGAGGAAGGAGCTCCTACGAGCAGTACTTC
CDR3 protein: CASSFGGRSSYEQYF

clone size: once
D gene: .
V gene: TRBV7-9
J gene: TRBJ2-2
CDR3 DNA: TGTGCCAGCAGGCCAAACAGCGATACCGGGGAGCTGTTTTTT
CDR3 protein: CASRPNSDTGELFF

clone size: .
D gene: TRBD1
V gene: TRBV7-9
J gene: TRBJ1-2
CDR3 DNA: TGTGCCAGCAGCTTAGGGGACAGAAATGGCTACACCTTC
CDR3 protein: CASSLGDRNGYTF

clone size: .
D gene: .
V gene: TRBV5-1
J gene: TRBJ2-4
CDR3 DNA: TGCGCCAGCAGCTTGTTGGGGGAGGACATTCAGTACTTC
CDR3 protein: CASSLLGEDIQYF

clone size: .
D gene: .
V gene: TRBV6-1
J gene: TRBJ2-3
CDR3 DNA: TGTGCCAGCAGTGAGAGGCGACAGCCTAGCACAGATACGCAGTATTTT
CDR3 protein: CASSERRQPSTDTQYF

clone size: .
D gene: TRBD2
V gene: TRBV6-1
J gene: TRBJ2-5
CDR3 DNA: TGTGCCACCACGGGGGGGGGACTGAAGACCCAGTACTTC
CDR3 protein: CATTGGGLKTQYF

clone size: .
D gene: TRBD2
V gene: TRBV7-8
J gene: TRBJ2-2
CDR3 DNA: TGTGCCAGGGCGGGGCTAGCGGGAAACACCGGGGAGCTGTTTTTT
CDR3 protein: CARAGLAGNTGELFF

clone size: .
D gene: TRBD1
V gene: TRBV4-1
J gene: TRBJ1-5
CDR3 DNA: TGCGCCAGCAGCCTATATGACGGACAGGGGAGTTATAGCAATCAGCCCCAGCATTTT
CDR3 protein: CASSLYDGQGSYSNQPQHF

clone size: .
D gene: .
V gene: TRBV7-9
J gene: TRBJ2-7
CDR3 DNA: TGTGCCAGCAGCCCCGGACCCGGGGTCGACGAGCAGTACTTC
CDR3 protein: CASSPGPGVDEQYF

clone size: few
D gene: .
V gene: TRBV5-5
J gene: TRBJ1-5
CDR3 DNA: TGTGCCAGCAGCAGGAAGGGAGCCAATCAGCCCCAGCATTTT
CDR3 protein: CASSRKGANQPQHF

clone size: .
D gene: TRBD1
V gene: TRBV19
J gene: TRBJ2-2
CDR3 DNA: TGTGCCAGTAGTATTGGGACAGGGGTGCCCGGGGAGCTGTTTTTT
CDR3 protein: CASSIGTGVPGELFF

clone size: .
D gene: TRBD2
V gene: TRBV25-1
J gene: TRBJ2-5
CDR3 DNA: TGTGCCAGCAGTGCGACTAGCGGGGAAGAGACCCAGTACTTC
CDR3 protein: CASSATSGEETQYF

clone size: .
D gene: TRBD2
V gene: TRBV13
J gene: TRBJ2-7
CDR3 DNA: TGTGCCAGCATTTTGACTAGCGCATCCTACGAGCAGTACTTC
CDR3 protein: CASILTSASYEQYF

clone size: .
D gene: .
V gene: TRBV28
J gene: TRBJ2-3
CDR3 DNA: TGTGCCAGCAGCGCGGGGCACACAGATACGCAGTATTTT
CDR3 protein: CASSAGHTDTQYF

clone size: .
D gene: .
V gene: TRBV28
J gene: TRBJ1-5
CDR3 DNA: TGTGCCAGCAGCGTCACACATAGCAATCAGCCCCAGCATTTT
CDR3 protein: CASSVTHSNQPQHF

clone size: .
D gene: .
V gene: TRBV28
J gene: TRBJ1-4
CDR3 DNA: TGTGTCGTGGGGGAGGCCACAACTAATGAAAAACTGTTTTTT
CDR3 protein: CVVGEATTNEKLFF

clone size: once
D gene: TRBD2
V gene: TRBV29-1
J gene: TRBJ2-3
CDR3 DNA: TGCAGCGTTTTGGGACTAGCGGGAGATGAGGGTAGCACAGATACGCAGTATTTT
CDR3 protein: CSVLGLAGDEGSTDTQYF

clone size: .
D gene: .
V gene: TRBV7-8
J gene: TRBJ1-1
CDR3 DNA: TGTGCCAGCAGCCCAGGTGGGAGGCGGACTGAAGCTTTCTTT
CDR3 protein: CASSPGGRRTEAFF

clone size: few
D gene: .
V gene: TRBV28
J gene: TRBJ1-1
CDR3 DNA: TGTGCCAGCAGTTCAACTTACGGGGGCGTGAACACTGAAGCTTTCTTT
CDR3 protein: CASSSTYGGVNTEAFF

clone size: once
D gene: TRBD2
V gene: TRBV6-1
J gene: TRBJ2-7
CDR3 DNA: TGTGCCAGCAGTGAAGGGACTAGTCAGTACAGGCAGTACTTC
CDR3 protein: CASSEGTSQYRQYF

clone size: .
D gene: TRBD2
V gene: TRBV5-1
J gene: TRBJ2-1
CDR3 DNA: TGCGCCAGCAGCTTGGGACTAGCGGGAGGGCTAAATGAGCAGTTCTTC
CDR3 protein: CASSLGLAGGLNEQFF

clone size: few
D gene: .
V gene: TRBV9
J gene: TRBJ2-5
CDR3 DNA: TGTGCCAGCAGCTTCCAGAGACGAATAGAGACCCAGTACTTC
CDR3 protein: CASSFQRRIETQYF

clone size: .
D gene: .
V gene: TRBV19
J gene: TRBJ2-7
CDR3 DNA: TGTGCCAGTAGTACCAGGGCAGGGATGTACGAGCAGTACTTC
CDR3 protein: CASSTRAGMYEQYF

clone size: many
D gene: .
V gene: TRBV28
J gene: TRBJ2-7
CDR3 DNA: TGTGCCAGCAGTCCCCTCCACCCTCAAACCTACGAGCAGTACTTC
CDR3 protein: CASSPLHPQTYEQYF

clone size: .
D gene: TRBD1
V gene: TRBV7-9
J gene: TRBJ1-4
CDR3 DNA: TGTGCCAGCAGCTTACCGACGACAGGGACTAATGAAAAACTGTTTTTT
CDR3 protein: CASSLPTTGTNEKLFF

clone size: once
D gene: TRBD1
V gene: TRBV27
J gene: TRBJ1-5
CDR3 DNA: TGTGCCAGCAGTTTGTATCGACAGGGTGGCAATCAGCCCCAGCATTTT
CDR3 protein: CASSLYRQGGNQPQHF

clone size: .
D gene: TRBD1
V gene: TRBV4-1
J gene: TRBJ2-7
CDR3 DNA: TGCGCCAGCAGCCGTCAAGGACAGGGATACGAGCAGTACTTC
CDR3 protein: CASSRQGQGYEQYF

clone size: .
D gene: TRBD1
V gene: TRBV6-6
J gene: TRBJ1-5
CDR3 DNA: TGTGCCAGCAGTAGGGGGCTGAATCAGCCCCAGCATTTT
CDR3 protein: CASSRGLNQPQHF

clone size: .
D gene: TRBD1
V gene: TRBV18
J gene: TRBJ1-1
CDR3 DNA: TGTGCCAGCTCTCGGGACAGGGGGCATATGAACACTGAAGCTTTCTTT
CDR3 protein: CASSRDRGHMNTEAFF

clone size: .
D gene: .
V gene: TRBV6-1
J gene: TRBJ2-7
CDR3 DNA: TGTGCCAGCACAATTATAGGCCCCGGCGAGCAGTACTTC
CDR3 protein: CASTIIGPGEQYF

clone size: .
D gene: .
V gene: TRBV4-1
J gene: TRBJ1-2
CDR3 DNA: TGCGCCAGCAGCCCTGTCCCTTCACCCCACGGCTACACCTTC
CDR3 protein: CASSPVPSPHGYTF

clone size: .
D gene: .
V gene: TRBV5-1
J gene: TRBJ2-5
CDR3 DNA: TGCGCCAGCAGCTTGAGTACAGCACAAGAGACCCAGTACTTC
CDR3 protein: CASSLSTAQETQYF

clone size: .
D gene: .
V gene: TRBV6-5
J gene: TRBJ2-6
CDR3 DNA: TGTGCCAGCAGTTACTCGAGGAGCTCTGGGGCCAACGTCCTGACTTTC
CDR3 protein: CASSYSRSSGANVLTF

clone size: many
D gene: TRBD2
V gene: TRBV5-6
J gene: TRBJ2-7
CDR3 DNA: TGTGCCAGCAGCTTGGCCAGCGGGAGGGCCTACGAGCAGTACTTC
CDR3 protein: CASSLASGRAYEQYF

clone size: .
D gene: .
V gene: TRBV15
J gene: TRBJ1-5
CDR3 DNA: TGTGCCACCAGCAGAGATAGGTGGAATCAGCCCCAGCATTTT
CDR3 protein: CATSRDRWNQPQHF

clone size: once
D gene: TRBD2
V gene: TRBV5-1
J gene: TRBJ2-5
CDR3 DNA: TGCGCCAGCAGTTGGACTAGCGGAGAGACCCAGTACTTC
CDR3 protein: CASSWTSGETQYF

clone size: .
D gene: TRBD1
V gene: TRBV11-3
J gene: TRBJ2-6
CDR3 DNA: TGTGCCGGGCGACAGGGCAGCGGAGGGGCCAACGTCCTGACTTTC
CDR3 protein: CAGRQGSGGANVLTF

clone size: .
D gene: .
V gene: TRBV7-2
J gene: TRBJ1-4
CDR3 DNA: TGTGCCAGCAGCTCACGGAGAGGGATCGATGAAAAACTGTTTTTT
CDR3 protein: CASSSRRGIDEKLFF

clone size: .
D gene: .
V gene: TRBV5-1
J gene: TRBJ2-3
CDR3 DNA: TGCGCCAGCAGCTTGGGGCCCGCAGATACGCAGTATTTT
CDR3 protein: CASSLGPADTQYF

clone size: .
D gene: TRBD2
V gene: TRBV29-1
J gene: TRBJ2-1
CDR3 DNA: TGCAGCGTTGTCGGCGGGAGCAATGAGCAGTTCTTC
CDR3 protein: CSVVGGSNEQFF

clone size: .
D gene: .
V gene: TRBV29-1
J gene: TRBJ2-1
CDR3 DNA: TGCAGCGTTGTATTCCTAAATGAGCAGTTCTTC
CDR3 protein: CSVVFLNEQFF

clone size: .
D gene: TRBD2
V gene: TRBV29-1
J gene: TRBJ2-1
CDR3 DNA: TGCAGCGGTCTAGCGGGAGAAGGGTACAATGAGCAGTTCTTC
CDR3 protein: CSGLAGEGYNEQFF

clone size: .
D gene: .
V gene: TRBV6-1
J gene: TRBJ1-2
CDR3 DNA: TGTGCCAGCAGTGAAAGTGCAGTAGGCTATGGCTACACCTTC
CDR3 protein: CASSESAVGYGYTF

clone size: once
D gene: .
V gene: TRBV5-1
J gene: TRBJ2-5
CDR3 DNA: TGCGCCAGCAGCTCGGGGGCTGGAGAGACCCAGTACTTC
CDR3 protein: CASSSGAGETQYF

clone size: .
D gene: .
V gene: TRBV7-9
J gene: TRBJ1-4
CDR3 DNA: TGTGCCAGCAGCTTAGGCGCCGGGGCAGGTGAAAAACTGTTTTTT
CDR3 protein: CASSLGAGAGEKLFF

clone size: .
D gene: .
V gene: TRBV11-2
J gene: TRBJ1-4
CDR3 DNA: TGTGCCAGCAAAGCGGGGGGACGTAATGAAAAACTGTTTTTT
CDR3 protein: CASKAGGRNEKLFF

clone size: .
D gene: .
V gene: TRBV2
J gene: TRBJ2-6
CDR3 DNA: TGTGCCAGCAGTGTTACTCGCCAGCCTTCTGGGGCCAACGTCCTGACTTTC
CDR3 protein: CASSVTRQPSGANVLTF

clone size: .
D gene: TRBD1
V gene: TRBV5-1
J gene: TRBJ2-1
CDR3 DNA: TGCGCCAGCAGCCCGGACGGGACAGGGGGAATCAATGAGCAGTTCTTC
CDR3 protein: CASSPDGTGGINEQFF

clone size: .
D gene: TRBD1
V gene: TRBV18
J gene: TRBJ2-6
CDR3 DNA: TGTGCCAGCTCACCGTCCGGGACAGGGACGGGGGCCAACGTCCTGACTTTC
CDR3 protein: CASSPSGTGTGANVLTF

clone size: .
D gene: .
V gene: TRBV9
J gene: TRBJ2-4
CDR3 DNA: TGTGCCAGCAGCGTTGGGGTTGGGGCCAAAAACATTCAGTACTTC
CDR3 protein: CASSVGVGAKNIQYF

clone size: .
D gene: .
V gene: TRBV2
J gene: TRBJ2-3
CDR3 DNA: TGTGCCAGCAGGGGGAACAGGGTATTGGGGGATACGCAGTATTTT
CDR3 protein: CASRGNRVLGDTQYF